This T cell receptor (beta chain) was sequenced during a study of CD8+CD57+ T cells in acquired aplastic anemia (dated by TCRdb to between 2018 and 2020). A note on the overall study: DNA extracted from sorted CD4+ and CD8+ cells had a mean of approximately 3.3 ug, with a range of about 0.19 to 30 ug. A CD8+CD57+ expansion meant a frequency higher than the mean frequency seen in healthy subjects. The investigation overall reported the following: CD8+ Simpson's diversity did not differ significantly between patients and healthy controls (P=0.060). Some 30 CD8+ CDR3 sequences were shared between patients and controls but appeared highly expressed in patients and within their immunodominant clones.

Spanning cysteine to phenylalanine, the CDR3 consists of 14 amino acids. Only the CDR3 DNA stays, 42 bases, in frame from base 1. Deletion took 3 bases off V and 5 bases off J, with a span of 14 bases between the germline ends. From a lookup of the germline V gene, CDR1 and CDR2 are SGHNT and YENEEA. Flow cytometry had shown CD8+CD57+ cell expansion in the patients selected for sequencing. Severe acquired aplastic anemia was diagnosed in all patients according to International Study of Aplastic Anemia and Agranulocytosis and Camitta criteria. Patients had received no therapy at the time of blood sampling. TCR repertoires of sorted CD4+ and CD8+ blood T cells from severe aplastic anemia patients and healthy subjects were deep-sequenced in the study. In the USA, patient enrollment took place under clinicaltrials.gov protocols 00001620, 01623167, 00001397, 00071045, 00081523 and 00961064. Ficoll-Paque density gradient centrifugation was used to isolate peripheral blood mononuclear cells. Before DNA extraction, CD4+ and CD8+ T cells were sorted with FACS or magnetic beads.

This clonotype appeared many times. Its target antigen remains unknown. No per-base quality is available; no much larger clone lies one base away. TCR beta VDJ combination and CDR3 sequence profiling used genomic DNA as the template. TCR repertoire sequencing was run on an Illumina HiSeq 2000. The paper's data handling went like this. Repertoire assessment relied on Simpson's diversity index, CDR3 size and DJ length profiles, and TRBV/TRBJ rearrangement plots. Whichever DNA sequence was most abundant in the deep sequencing data was defined as the immunodominant clone. CDR3 amino acid sequences were checked for sharing across subjects and were also compared against the VDJdb database and published repertoires. Using fastp trimming at Q25 and MiXCR clonotype assembly, TCRdb reanalyzed the public sequencing data and kept in-frame beta chains. All rows with the same CDR3 protein become a single entry with the most common DNA and genes. The V and J calls were not made by the authors but by TCRdb's processing. The sample has about 190,000 distinct CDR3 sequences on record, more than 45% of them singletons. The ten top clones hold 9.7% of the sample.

The receptor was isolated from a human donor with aplastic anemia. Material for sequencing was sorted CD4+, CD8+, or CD8+CD57+ T cells (not recorded which) from PBMCs. Here the chain combines TRBV11-3 and TRBJ2-7; the D segment might be TRBD1 or TRBD2, since each matches 5 bases. The nucleotide sequence is TGTGCCAGCAGCTTGGGAGAATGGGGCCACGAGCAGTACTTC. This encodes CASSLGEWGHEQYF.